The 4 T cell receptor beta chains below all came from one sample that was sequenced in a study of PD-L1 blockade in urothelial cancer. Repertoires were generated with immunoSEQ multiplex PCR, while TCRdb's copy carries only in-frame clones and drops some. The sample has around 100,000 clones, about 91% seen once. The specimen was PBMCs, collected around atezolizumab (anti-PD-L1) treatment. These TCRs come from a woman of 80 years or more with urothelial cancer.

Notes on this clone: At the DNA level, this CDR3 is encoded by other sequences in the same sample as well. This chain links TRBV18 with TRBJ2-5, with TRBD1 as a possible D gene (6 bases). Trimming shortened V by 3 bases and J by 2 bases, and 7 bases separated the two germline ends. This CDR3 is 13 amino acids long. Looked up from germline, CDR1 is KGHSH and CDR2 is LQKENI. CDR3 residues: CASSPGQQETQYF. In DNA, the CDR3 is TGTGCCAGCTCACCTGGACAGCAAGAGACCCAGTACTTC.

This clone was seen only once. This sequence joins TRBV7-9 and TRBJ1-3, with D unresolved. The CDR3 spans 15 residues. V shed 2 bases and J shed 0 bases, with 8 bases lying between them. CDR1 and CDR2 from the germline V gene are SEHNR and FQNEAQ (reference sequence). The CDR3 DNA sequence: TGTGCCAGCAGCTTAAGGAGCCCCTCTGGAAACACCATATATTTT. It codes for CASSLRSPSGNTIYF.

This chain links TRBV7-7 with TRBJ2-5; D may be TRBD1 (6 bases). Germline CDR1 SSHAT, CDR2 FNYEAQ (reference sequence). Trimming pared 5 bases from V and 5 bases from J, leaving 12 bases between. The CDR3 extends over 13 amino acids. The CDR3 coding sequence is TGTGCCAGCAGCCCACAGGGAGTGGAGACCCAGTACTTC. The encoded protein is CASSPQGVETQYF.

The chain uses TRBV28 and TRBJ1-2; D possibly corresponds to TRBD1 (6 bases). The ends were cut back, 4 bases at V and 1 base at J, with 10 bases in the middle. CDR1 and CDR2 from the germline V gene are MDHEN and SYDVKM. The CDR3 runs to 14 residues. The CDR3 DNA is TGTGCCAGCAGTTCCTACAGGGATAACTATGGCTACACCTTC. Translating gives CASSSYRDNYGYTF.